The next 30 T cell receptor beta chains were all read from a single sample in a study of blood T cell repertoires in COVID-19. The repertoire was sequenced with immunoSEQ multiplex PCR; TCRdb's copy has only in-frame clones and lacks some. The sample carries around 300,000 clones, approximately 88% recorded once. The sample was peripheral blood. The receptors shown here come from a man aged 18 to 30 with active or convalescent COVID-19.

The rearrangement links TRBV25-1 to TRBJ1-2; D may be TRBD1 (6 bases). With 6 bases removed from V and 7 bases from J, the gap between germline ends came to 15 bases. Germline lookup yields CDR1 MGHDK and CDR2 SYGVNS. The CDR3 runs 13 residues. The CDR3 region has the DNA TGTGCCAGCAGACCACAGGGTCGCTCTGGCTACACCTTC. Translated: CASRPQGRSGYTF.

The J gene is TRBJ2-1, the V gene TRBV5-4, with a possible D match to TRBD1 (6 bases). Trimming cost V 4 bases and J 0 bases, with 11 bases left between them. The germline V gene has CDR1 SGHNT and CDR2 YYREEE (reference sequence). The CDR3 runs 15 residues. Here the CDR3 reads CASSRRGNSYNEQFF. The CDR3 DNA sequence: TGTGCCAGCAGCCGCAGGGGAAACTCCTACAATGAGCAGTTCTTC.

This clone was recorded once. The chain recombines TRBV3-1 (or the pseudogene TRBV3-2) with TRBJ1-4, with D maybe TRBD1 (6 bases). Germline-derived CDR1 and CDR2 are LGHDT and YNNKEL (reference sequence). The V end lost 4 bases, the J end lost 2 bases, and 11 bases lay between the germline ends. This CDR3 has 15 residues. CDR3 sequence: CASSLTGWTNEKLFF. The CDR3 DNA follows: TGTGCCAGCAGCCTCACAGGGTGGACTAATGAAAAACTGTTTTTT.

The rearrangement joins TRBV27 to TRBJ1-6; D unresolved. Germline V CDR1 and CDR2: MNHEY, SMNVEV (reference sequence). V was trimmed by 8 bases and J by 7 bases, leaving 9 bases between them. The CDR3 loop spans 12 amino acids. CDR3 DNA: TGTGCCAGCTTGACGGGGAATTCACCCCTCCACTTT. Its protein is CASLTGNSPLHF.

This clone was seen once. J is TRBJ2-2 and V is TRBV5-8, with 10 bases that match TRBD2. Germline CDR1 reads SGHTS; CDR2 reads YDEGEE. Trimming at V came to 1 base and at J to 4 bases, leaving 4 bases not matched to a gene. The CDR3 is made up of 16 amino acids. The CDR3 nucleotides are TGTGCCAGCAGCTTGTTACTAGCGGGGTCCACCGGGGAGCTGTTTTTT. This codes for CASSLLLAGSTGELFF.

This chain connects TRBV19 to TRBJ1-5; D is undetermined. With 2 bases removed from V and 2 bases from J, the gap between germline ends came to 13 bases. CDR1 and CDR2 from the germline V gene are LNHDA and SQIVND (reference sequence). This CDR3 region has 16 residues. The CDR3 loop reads CASSISSGLGNQPQHF. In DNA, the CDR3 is TGTGCCAGTAGTATAAGCTCGGGGTTAGGCAATCAGCCCCAGCATTTT.

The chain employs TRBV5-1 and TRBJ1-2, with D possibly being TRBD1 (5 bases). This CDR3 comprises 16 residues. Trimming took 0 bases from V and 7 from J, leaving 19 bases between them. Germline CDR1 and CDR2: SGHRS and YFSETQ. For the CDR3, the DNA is TGCGCCAGCAGCTTGGGCAGGGTGTTAGGCGTCGGTGGCTACACCTTC. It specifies CASSLGRVLGVGGYTF.

In nucleotides, the CDR3 is TGTGCCAGCAGCTCCGCGACTAGCGGGGGGGCCGACACCGGGGAGCTGTTTTTT. Protein product: CASSSATSGGADTGELFF. The V and J genes are TRBV7-9 and TRBJ2-2, with 14 bases that match TRBD2. The germline V gene encodes CDR1 SEHNR and CDR2 FQNEAQ (reference sequence). Trimming cost V 4 bases and J 3 bases; bases outside gene matches: 7. There are 18 residues in the CDR3.

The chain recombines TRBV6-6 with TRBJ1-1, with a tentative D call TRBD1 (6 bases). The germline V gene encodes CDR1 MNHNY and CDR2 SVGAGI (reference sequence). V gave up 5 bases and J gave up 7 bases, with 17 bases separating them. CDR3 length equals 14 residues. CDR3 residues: CASSEDSYGGEAFF. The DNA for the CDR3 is TGTGCCAGCAGTGAGGACAGCTACGGAGGTGAAGCTTTCTTT.

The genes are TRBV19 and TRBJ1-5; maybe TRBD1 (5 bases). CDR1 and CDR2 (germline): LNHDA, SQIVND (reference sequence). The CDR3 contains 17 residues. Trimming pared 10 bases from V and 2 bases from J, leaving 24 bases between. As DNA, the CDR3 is TGTGCCACATCGGACATCCGACGGGGGTATGGCAATCAGCCCCAGCATTTT. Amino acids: CATSDIRRGYGNQPQHF.

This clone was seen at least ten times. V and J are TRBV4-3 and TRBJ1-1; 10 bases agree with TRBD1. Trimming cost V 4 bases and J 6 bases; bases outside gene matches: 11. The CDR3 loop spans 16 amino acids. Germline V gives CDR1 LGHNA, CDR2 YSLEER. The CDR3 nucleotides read TGCGCCAGCAGCCTTGGACAGGGGGGACTTCGGGCTGAAGCTTTCTTT. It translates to CASSLGQGGLRAEAFF.

Here the CDR3 DNA reads TGTGCCAGCAGTGACAGGGGGCTTGGCGAGCAGTACTTC. Translating it yields CASSDRGLGEQYF. V gene TRBV2 combines with J gene TRBJ2-7; 8 bases map to TRBD1. This CDR3 comprises 13 residues. After removal of 3 bases from V and 6 bases from J, the junction contained 4 bases not matched to a gene. Germline V gives CDR1 SNHLY, CDR2 FYNNEI.

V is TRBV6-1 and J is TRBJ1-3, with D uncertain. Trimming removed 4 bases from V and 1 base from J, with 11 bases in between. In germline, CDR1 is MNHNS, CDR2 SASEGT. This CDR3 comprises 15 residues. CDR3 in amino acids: CASSVHSKSGNTIYF. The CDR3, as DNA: TGTGCCAGCAGTGTTCACAGCAAATCTGGAAACACCATATATTTT.

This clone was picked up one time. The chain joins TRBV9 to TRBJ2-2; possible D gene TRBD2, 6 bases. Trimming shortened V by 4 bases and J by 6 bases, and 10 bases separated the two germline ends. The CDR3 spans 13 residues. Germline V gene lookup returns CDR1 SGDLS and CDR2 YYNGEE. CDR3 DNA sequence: TGTGCCAGCAGCTTAAGGGACTCCGGGGAGCTGTTTTTT. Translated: CASSLRDSGELFF.

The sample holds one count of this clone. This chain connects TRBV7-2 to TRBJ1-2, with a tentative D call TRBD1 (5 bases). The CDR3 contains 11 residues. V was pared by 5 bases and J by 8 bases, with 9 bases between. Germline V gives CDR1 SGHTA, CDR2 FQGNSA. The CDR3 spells CASSVPGGYTF. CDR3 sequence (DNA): TGTGCCAGCAGCGTTCCAGGGGGCTACACCTTC.

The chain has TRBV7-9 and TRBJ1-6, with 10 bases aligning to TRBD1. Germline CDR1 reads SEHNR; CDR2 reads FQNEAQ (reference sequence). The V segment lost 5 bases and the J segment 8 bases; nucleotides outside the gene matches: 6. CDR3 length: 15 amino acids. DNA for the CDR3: TGTGCCAGCAGCCATCGGGGGACAGGGGATTCACCCCTCCACTTT. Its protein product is CASSHRGTGDSPLHF.

CDR3 sequence reads: CASSFPTGRGNTIYF. The CDR3 DNA is TGTGCCAGCAGCTTCCCGACAGGGAGAGGAAACACCATATATTTT. This chain uses TRBV7-2 with TRBJ1-3, with TRBD1 identical over 7 bases. Losses at the gene ends were 3 bases for V and 4 bases for J; bases not matched to a gene: 6. CDR1 SGHTA and CDR2 FQGNSA come from the germline V gene. This CDR3 region has 15 residues.

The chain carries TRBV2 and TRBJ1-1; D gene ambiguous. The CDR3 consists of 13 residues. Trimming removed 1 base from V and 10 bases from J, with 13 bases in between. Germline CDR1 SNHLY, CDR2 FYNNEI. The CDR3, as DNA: TGTGCCAGCAGTGAAGGGATCAGGCTGGCAGCTTTCTTT. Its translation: CASSEGIRLAAFF.

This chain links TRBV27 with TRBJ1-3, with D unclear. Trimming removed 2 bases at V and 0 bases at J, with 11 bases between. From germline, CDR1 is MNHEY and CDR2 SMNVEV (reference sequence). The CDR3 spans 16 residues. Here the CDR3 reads CASSLSQVSSGNTIYF. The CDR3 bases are TGTGCCAGCAGTTTAAGTCAGGTGTCCTCTGGAAACACCATATATTTT.

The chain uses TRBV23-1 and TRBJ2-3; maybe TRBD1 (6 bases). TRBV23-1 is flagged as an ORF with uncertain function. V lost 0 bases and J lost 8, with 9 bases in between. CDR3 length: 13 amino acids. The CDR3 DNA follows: TGCGCCAGCAGTCAATCGAGGGGGTCTACGCAGTATTTT. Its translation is CASSQSRGSTQYF.

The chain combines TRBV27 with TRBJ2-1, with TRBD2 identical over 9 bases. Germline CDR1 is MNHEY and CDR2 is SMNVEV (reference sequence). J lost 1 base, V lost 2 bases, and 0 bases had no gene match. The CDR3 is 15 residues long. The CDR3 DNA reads TGTGCCAGCAGTTTAGCGGGGGGGTCCTACAATGAGCAGTTCTTC. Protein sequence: CASSLAGGSYNEQFF.

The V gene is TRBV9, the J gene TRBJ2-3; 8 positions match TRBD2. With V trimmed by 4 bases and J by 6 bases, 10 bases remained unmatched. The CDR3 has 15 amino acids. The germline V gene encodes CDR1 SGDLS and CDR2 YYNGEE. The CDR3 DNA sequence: TGTGCCAGCAGCCCGAGTGGACTAGCAAGGGATACGCAGTATTTT. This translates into CASSPSGLARDTQYF.

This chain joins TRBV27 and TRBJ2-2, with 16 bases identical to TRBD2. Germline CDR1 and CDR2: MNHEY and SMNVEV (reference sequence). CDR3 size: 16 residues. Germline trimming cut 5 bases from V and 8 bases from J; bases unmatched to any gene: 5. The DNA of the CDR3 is TGTGCCAGCAGTGGCGGGACTAGCGGGGGGGCAGGGGAGCTGTTTTTT. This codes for CASSGGTSGGAGELFF.

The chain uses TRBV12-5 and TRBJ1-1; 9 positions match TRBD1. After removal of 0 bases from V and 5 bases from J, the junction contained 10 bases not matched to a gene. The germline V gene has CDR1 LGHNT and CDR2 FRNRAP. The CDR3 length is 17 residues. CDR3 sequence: CASGLVVTQGARTEAFF. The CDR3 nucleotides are TGTGCTAGTGGTTTGGTGGTCACACAGGGGGCAAGGACTGAAGCTTTCTTT.

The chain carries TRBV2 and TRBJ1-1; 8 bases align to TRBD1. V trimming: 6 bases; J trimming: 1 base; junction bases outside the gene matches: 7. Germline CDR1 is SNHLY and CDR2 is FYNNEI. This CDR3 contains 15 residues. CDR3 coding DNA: TGTGCCAGCAGGGAAAGGACAGGGACGAACACTGAAGCTTTCTTT. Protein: CASRERTGTNTEAFF. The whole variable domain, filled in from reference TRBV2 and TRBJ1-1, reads EPEVTQTPSHQVTQMGQEVILRCVPISNHLYFYWYRQILGQKVEFLVSFYNNEISEKSEIFDDQFSVERPDGSNFTLKIRSTKLEDSAMYFCASRERTGTNTEAFFGQGTRLTVV.

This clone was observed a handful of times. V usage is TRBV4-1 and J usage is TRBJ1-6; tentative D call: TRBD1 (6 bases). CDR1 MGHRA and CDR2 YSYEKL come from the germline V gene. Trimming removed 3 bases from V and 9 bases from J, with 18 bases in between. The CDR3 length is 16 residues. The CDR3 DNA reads TGCGCCAGCAGCCATGTCGGACAGTTGGCGGGTTCACCCCTCCACTTT. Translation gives CASSHVGQLAGSPLHF.

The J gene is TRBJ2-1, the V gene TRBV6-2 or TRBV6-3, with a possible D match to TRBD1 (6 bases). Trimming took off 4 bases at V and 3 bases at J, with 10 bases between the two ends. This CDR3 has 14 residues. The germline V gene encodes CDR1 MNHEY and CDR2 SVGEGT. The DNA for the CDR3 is TGTGCCAGCAGTTCACCGGGACACTACAATGAGCAGTTCTTC. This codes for CASSSPGHYNEQFF.

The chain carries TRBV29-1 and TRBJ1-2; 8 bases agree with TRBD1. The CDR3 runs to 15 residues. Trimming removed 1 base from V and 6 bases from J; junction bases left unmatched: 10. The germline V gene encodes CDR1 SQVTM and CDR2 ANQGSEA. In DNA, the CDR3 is TGCAGCGTTGAAGTCGGAGACAGGGGTTGGGATGGCTACACCTTC. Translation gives CSVEVGDRGWDGYTF.

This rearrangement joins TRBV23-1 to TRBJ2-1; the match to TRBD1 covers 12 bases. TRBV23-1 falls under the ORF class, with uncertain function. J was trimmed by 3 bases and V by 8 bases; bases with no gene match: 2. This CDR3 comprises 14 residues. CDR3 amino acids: CASGTGGLYNEQFF. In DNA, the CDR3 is TGCGCCAGCGGGACAGGGGGCCTCTACAATGAGCAGTTCTTC.

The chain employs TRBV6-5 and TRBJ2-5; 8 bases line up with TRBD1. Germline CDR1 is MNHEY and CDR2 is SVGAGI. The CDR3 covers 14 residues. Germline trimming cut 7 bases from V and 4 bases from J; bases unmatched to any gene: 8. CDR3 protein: CASTPPGGVETQYF. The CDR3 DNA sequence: TGTGCCAGCACACCTCCAGGGGGCGTAGAGACCCAGTACTTC.